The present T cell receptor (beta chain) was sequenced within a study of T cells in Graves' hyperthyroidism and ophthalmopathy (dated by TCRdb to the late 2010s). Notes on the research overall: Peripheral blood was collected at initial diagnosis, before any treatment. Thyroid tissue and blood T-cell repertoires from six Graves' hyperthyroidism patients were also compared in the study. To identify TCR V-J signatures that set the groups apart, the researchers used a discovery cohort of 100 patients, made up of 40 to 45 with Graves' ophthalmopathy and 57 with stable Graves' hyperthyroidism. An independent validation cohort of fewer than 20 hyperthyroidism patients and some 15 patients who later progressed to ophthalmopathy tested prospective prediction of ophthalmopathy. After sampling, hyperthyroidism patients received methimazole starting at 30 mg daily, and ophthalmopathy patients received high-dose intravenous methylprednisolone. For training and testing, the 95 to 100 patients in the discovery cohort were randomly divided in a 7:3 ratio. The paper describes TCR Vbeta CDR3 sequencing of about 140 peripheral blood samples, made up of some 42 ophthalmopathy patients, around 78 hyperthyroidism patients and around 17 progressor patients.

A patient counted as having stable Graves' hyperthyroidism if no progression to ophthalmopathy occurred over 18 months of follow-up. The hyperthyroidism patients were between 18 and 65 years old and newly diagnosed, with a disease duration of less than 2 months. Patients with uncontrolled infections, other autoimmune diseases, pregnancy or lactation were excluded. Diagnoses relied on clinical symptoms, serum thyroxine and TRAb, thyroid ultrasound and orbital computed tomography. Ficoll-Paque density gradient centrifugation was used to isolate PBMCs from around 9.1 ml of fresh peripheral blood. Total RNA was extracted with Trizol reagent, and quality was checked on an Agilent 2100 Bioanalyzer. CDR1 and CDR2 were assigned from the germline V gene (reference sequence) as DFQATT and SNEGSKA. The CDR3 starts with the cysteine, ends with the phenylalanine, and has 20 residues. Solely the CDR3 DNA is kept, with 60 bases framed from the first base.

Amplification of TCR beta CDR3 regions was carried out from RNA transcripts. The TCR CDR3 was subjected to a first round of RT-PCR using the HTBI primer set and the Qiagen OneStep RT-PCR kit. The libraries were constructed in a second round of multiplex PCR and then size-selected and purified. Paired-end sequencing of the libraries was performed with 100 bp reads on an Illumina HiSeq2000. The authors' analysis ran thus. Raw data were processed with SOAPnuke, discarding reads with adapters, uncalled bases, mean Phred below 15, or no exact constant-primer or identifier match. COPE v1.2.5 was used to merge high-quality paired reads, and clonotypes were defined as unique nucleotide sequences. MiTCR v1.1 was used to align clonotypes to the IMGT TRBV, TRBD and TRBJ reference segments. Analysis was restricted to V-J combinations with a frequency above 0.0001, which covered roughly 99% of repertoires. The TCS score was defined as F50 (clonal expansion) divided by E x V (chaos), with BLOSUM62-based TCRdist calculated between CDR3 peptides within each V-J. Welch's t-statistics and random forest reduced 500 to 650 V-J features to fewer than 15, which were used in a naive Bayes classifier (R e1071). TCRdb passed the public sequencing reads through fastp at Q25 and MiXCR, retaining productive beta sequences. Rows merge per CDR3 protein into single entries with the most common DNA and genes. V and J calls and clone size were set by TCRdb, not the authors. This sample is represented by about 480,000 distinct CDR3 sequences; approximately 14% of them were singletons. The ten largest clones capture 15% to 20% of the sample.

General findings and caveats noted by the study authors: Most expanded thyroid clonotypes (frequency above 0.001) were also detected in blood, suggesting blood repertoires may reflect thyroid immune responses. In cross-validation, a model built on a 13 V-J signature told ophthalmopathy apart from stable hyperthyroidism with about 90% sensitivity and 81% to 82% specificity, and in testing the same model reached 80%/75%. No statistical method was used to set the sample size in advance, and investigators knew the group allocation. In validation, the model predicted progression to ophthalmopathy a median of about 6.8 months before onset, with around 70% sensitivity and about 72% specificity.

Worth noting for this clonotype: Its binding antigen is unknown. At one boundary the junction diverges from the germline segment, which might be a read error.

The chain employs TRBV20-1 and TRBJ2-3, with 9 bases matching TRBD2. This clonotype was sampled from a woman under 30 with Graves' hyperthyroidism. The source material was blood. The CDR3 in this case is CSARPAGGSNSRTSTDPQYF. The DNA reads TGCAGTGCTAGACCAGCGGGAGGCTCCAACTCGCGAACTAGCACAGATCCGCAGTATTTT.